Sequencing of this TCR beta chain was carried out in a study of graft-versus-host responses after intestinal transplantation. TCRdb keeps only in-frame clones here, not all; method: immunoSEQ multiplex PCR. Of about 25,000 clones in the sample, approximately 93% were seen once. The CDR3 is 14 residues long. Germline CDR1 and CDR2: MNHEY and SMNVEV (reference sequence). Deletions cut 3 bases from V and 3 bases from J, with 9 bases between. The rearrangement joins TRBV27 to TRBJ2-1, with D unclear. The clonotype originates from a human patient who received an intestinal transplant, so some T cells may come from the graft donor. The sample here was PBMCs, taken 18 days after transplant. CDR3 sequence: CASSFSPNYNEQFF. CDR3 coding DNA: TGTGCCAGCAGTTTCTCCCCGAACTACAATGAGCAGTTCTTC.